The 28 T cell receptor beta chains in this list originate from one sample, sequenced in a study of tumor and adjacent non-tumor tissue in lung cancer. RNA was extracted from bulk tissue without any cell sorting. The normal lung tissue was taken more than 3 cm from the tumor edge. The library came from three nested PCR rounds adapted from ARM-PCR protocols. MiXCR, run by TCRdb on the multiplex PCR reads, gives a single entry per CDR3 protein. Here the sample spans 45,000 to 65,000 distinct CDR3 sequences, 74% being singletons. The sequencing sample was made of distant non-tumor lung tissue. The receptors were gathered from a woman aged 55-75 years with non-small cell lung cancer.

Comments on this clonotype: The conserved closing phenylalanine or tryptophan is absent in this CDR3, likely reflecting a read error. The V gene is TRBV4-3, the J gene TRBJ2-7; D gene ambiguous. Germline V gene sequence: CDR1 LGHNA, CDR2 YSLEER. The CDR3 has 15 residues. Here the CDR3 reads CTSSQDTASVYEQYI. CDR3 coding DNA: TGCACCAGCAGCCAAGATACAGCCTCCGTCTACGAGCAGTACATC.

Of note for this clonotype: Here the CDR3 omits its conserved ending phenylalanine or tryptophan, so a read error is the likely source. J is TRBJ2-7 and V is TRBV20-1; the D is unclear. Trimming shortened V by 0 bases and J by 0 bases, and 18 bases separated the two germline ends. This CDR3 is built from 17 residues. The V gene's germline CDR1 is DFQATT and CDR2 SNEGSKA (reference sequence). DNA for the CDR3: TGCAGTGCTAGAGATGGCGAGGCTAACGGGTTCTCCTACGAGCAGTACCTC. Translating gives CSARDGEANGFSYEQYL.

The V call is TRBV29-1, the J call TRBJ2-7; D perhaps matches TRBD1 (6 bases). Germline V lookup: CDR1 SQVTM, CDR2 ANQGSEA. V was pared by 7 bases and J by 6 bases, with 22 bases between. The CDR3 totals 14 residues. The DNA of the CDR3 is TGCAGCGCTTACACAGGGCCGGTAACTGGCGAGCAGTACTTC. Protein product: CSAYTGPVTGEQYF.

For this clonotype: A junction end diverges from the germline sequence, so it may reflect a read error. The chain links TRBV5-6 to TRBJ2-2; TRBD2 might be the D (5 bases). Germline CDR1 SGHDT, CDR2 YYEEEE. The length of the CDR3 is 12 residues. For the CDR3, the DNA is TGTGGAAGCGGCAGACTTACCGGGGAGCAGTTTTTT. Translation: CGSGRLTGEQFF.

Note on this clonotype: One end of the junction is discordant with germline, which a read error may explain. The V call is TRBV28, the J call TRBJ1-2, with 9 bases aligning to TRBD1. Germline CDR1 and CDR2: MDHEN and SYDVKM. This CDR3 comprises 15 residues. CDR3 sequence: CASSLLGQGNYVYTF. CDR3 in DNA: TGCGCCAGCAGTCTACTGGGACAGGGCAACTATGTCTACACCTTC.

Comment on this clonotype: One end of the junction fails to match germline, which may point to a read error. The rearrangement links TRBV10-3 to TRBJ2-1; TRBD2 matches 11 bases. CDR3 length: 20 amino acids. CDR1 and CDR2 from the germline V gene are ENHRY and SYGVKD. CDR3 bases: TGTGCCATCAGTGAGCGGGAGGAGACTAGCGGGACCCTAACCTATAATGAGCAGTTCTTT. Translation gives CAISEREETSGTLTYNEQFF.

Remarks on this clonotype: Here the CDR3 omits its conserved ending phenylalanine or tryptophan, so a read error is the likely source. This chain uses TRBV7-6 with TRBJ1-1; 9 bases match TRBD1. Germline-derived CDR1 and CDR2 are SGHVS and FNYEAQ. The CDR3 consists of 14 residues. V shed 5 bases, J shed 1 base, and the junction held 2 bases outside the gene matches. As DNA, the CDR3 is TGTGCCAGCAGCAGGACAGGGGCGAACACTGAAGCTTTCATT. Amino acids: CASSRTGANTEAFI.

V and J are TRBV29-1 and TRBJ2-5; TRBD1 aligns across 8 bases. The length of the CDR3 is 12 residues. The germline V gene encodes CDR1 SQVTM and CDR2 ANQGSEA. V gave up 6 bases and J gave up 7 bases; unmatched junction bases: 7. The CDR3 spells CSVQGVQRTQYF. In nucleotides, the CDR3 is TGCAGCGTACAGGGGGTGCAAAGGACCCAGTACTTC.

With respect to this clonotype: Germline is not matched at one junction end, which may reflect a read error. The chain recombines TRBV11-2 with TRBJ2-2; perhaps TRBD2 as D (5 bases). The germline gives CDR1 SGHAT, CDR2 FQNNGV. This CDR3 is 16 amino acids long. CDR3 sequence reads: CANSLVLAAHTGELFF. Written as DNA, the CDR3 is TGTGCCAACAGCTTAGTATTGGCGGCGCACACCGGGGAACTGTTCTTT.

Concerning this clonotype itself: One junction end does not reproduce the germline sequence, and a read error may be involved. The chain recombines TRBV11-3 with TRBJ1-4; D unclear. CDR1 and CDR2 (germline): SGHNT, YENEEA. The CDR3 sequence is 17 residues long. The CDR3, as DNA: TGTGCCAGCAGCTTCGAGAGCCGAGATGCAACTTATGAAATACTGTTTTTT. Translated: CASSFESRDATYEILFF.

This clonotype was seen just once. The chain links TRBV6-5 to TRBJ2-1; D might be TRBD1 (5 bases). Germline V gene data show CDR1 as MNHEY and CDR2 as SVGAGI. This CDR3 contains 14 residues. V gave up 8 bases and J gave up 6 bases, with 17 bases separating them. This CDR3 is CASGRQPPCNEQFF. The CDR3 region has the DNA TGTGCCAGCGGAAGACAGCCCCCCTGCAATGAGCAGTTCTTC.

Concerning this clonotype: One end of the junction fails to match germline, which may point to a read error. The chain recombines TRBV10-3 with TRBJ2-1, with 12 bases fitting TRBD2. CDR3 length: 20 residues. CDR1 is ENHRY, CDR2 SYGVKD, per germline. The CDR3 protein is CAISERERTSGTLTYNVQFF. For the CDR3, the DNA is TGTGCCATCAGTGAGCGTGAGAGGACTAGCGGGACCCTAACCTACAATGTGCAGTTCTTC.

The rearrangement links TRBV29-1 to TRBJ2-7; D remains ambiguous. This CDR3 has 8 residues. Germline V gene lookup returns CDR1 SQVTM and CDR2 ANQGSEA. The CDR3 nucleotides are TGCAGCGTTGTCGAGCAATACGTC. Translating gives CSVVEQYV.

This chain joins TRBV6-5 and TRBJ2-5; D may correspond to TRBD1 or TRBD2 (5 bases each). The V end was cut by 6 bases, the J end by 14 bases, with 25 bases between. The CDR3 loop spans 14 amino acids. Germline CDR1 is MNHEY and CDR2 is SVGAGI. CDR3 residues: CASSAQGEEETNYF. CDR3 nucleotides: TGTGCCAGCAGCGCCCAGGGAGAGGAAGAGACCAATTACTTC.

As regards this clonotype: A much larger clone is a single base away; this may be a read error. This chain connects TRBV10-3 to TRBJ1-1; D might be TRBD1 (6 bases). CDR3 length: 13 residues. Looked up from germline, CDR1 is ENHRY and CDR2 is SYGVKD. The CDR3 sequence: CAIKGGVWTETFF. As DNA, the CDR3 is TGTGCCATCAAAGGGGGTGTATGGACTGAAACTTTCTTT.

About this clonotype itself: A much larger clone differs from this one at a single base, so this may be a read error. J is TRBJ2-5 and V is TRBV28, with D hard to call. In germline, CDR1 is MDHEN, CDR2 SYDVKM. The V gene lost 1 base and the J gene lost 5 bases, with 11 bases spanning the gap. This CDR3 is 14 amino acids long. CDR3 in amino acids: CASSLYDALETQYF. CDR3 DNA: TGTGCCAGCAGTTTATACGATGCTCTGGAGACCCAGTACTTC.

This clonotype rates as medium-sized. This chain links TRBV4-1 with TRBJ2-2; D uncertain. V dropped 0 bases and J dropped 2 bases, with 7 bases sitting between them. This CDR3 comprises 15 residues. Germline CDR1 MGHRA, CDR2 YSYEKL. The CDR3 DNA reads as TGCGCCAGCAGCCAAGAATGGAGCAACACCGGGGAGCTGTTTTTT. Translating gives CASSQEWSNTGELFF.

In this sample, this clonotype turned up many times. V usage is TRBV4-2 and J usage is TRBJ2-3, with D perhaps assigned TRBD1 or TRBD2 (5 bases each). V gave up 1 base and J gave up 7 bases, with 12 bases separating them. The CDR3 extends over 14 amino acids. Per germline, CDR1 LGHNA and CDR2 YNFKEQ. CDR3 nucleotide sequence: TGTGCCAGCAGCCAAGTTGGGGGAGACAATACGCAGTATTTT. Protein product: CASSQVGGDNTQYF.

The rearrangement uses TRBV6-2 or TRBV6-3 and TRBJ1-1, with D unresolved. The CDR3 length is 17 residues. Between the trimmed V and J ends, which lost 5 bases and 5 bases, there was a span of 24 bases. Germline CDR1 and CDR2: MNHEY and SVGEGT. The CDR3 DNA is TGTGCCAGCAGTCCCCGAGCTGGGTCTTTTGGATATACTGAAGCTTTCTTT. The encoded protein is CASSPRAGSFGYTEAFF.

The table lists this clonotype with a count of one. An end of the junction does not agree with germline; a read error may underlie this. V is TRBV11-1 and J is TRBJ2-2, with 12 bases lining up with TRBD2. There are 17 residues in the CDR3. CDR1 SGHAT and CDR2 FQDESV come from the germline V gene (reference sequence). CDR3 coding DNA: TGTGCCAGTAGCCCGCGACTAGCGGGAGAATCCAGCGGGGAGCCGTTTTTT. Translation gives CASSPRLAGESSGEPFF.

This clonotype was recorded many times. V is TRBV11-2 and J is TRBJ2-7, with TRBD1 identical over 9 bases. Germline CDR1 and CDR2: SGHAT and FQNNGV. The V segment lost 1 base and the J segment 6 bases; nucleotides outside the gene matches: 4. The CDR3 sequence is 14 residues long. CDR3 nucleotides: TGTGCCAGCAGCTTAGTAGGGACAGGGATCGAGCAGTACTTC. Its protein product is CASSLVGTGIEQYF.

About this clonotype: One end of the junction does not line up with germline, which may come from a read error. The chain uses TRBV4-2 and TRBJ2-7; D might be TRBD2 (5 bases). CDR3 length equals 13 residues. Germline CDR1 LGHNA, CDR2 YNFKEQ. CDR3 amino acids: CTSSHARDYEQYF. CDR3 DNA: TGTACCAGCAGCCACGCTCGGGATTACGAGCAGTACTTC.

This chain connects TRBV7-9 to TRBJ2-3, with D perhaps TRBD2 (6 bases). V was cut by 5 bases and J by 2 bases, with 17 bases left in between. The CDR3 extends over 16 amino acids. CDR1 and CDR2 from the germline V gene are SEHNR and FQNEAQ (reference sequence). The CDR3 nucleotides read TGTGCCAGCAGCGCTTCTAGCTGGGGGGTCACAGATACGCAGTATTTT. This encodes CASSASSWGVTDTQYF.

This clonotype was seen repeatedly, ten times or more. The J gene is TRBJ2-1, the V gene TRBV20-1, with 7 bases lining up with TRBD1. The CDR3 totals 15 residues. V trimming: 5 bases; J trimming: 0 bases; junction bases outside the gene matches: 7. Germline V gives CDR1 DFQATT, CDR2 SNEGSKA (reference sequence). The CDR3 DNA follows: TGCAGTGCTTCGGACAGGACACGCTCCTACAATGAGCAGTTCTTC. Translated, it gives CSASDRTRSYNEQFF.

This clonotype was recorded only once. The V call is TRBV6-2 or TRBV6-3, the J call TRBJ2-7, with TRBD2 as a possible D gene (7 bases). V was clipped by 10 bases and J by 5 bases, with 18 bases between them. Germline loops: CDR1 MNHEY, CDR2 SVGEGT. CDR3 length: 13 residues. CDR3 bases: TGTGCCAACAGCTCCTCGGGGGGCCACGAGCAGTACTTC. Amino acids: CANSSSGGHEQYF.

This chain uses TRBV5-6 with TRBJ1-1; D might be TRBD1 (6 bases). Trimming shortened V by 8 bases and J by 2 bases, and 16 bases separated the two germline ends. Per germline, CDR1 SGHDT and CDR2 YYEEEE. The CDR3 is 14 amino acids. CDR3 protein: CASRARTENTEAFF. CDR3 nucleotides: TGTGCCAGTAGGGCAAGGACAGAAAACACTGAAGCTTTCTTT.

In the case of this clonotype: Mismatch with germline at one junction end may stem from a read error. The genes are TRBV4-2 and TRBJ1-6; 7 nucleotides match TRBD1. The germline CDR1 and CDR2 sequences are LGHNA and YNFKEQ. The CDR3 is 15 amino acids. The CDR3: CAGSPQGQLNSPLHF. CDR3 DNA sequence: TGTGCCGGCAGCCCCCAGGGACAGCTTAATTCGCCCCTCCACTTT.

Comments on this clonotype: An end of the junction differs from the germline gene, which may be a read error. The CDR3 is CATSDTDPGWGGYIF. In DNA form, the CDR3 reads TGTGCCACCAGTGATACCGACCCAGGGTGGGGAGGCTACATCTTC. The chain has TRBV24-1 and TRBJ1-2; D perhaps matches TRBD1 (5 bases). CDR1 is KGHDR and CDR2 is SFDVKD in the germline V gene. The CDR3 totals 15 residues.